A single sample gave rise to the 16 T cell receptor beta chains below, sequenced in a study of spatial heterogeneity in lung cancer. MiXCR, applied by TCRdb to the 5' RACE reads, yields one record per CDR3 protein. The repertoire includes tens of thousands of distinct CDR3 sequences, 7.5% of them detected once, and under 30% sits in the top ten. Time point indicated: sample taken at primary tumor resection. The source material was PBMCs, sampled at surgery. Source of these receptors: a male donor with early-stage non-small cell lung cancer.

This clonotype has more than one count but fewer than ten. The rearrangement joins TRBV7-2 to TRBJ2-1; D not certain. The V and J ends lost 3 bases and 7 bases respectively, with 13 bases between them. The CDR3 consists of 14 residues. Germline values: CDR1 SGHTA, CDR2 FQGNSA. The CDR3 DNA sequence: TGTGCCAGCAGCTTCCCTAGGCAAGGTAATGAGCAGTTCTTC. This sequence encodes CASSFPRQGNEQFF.

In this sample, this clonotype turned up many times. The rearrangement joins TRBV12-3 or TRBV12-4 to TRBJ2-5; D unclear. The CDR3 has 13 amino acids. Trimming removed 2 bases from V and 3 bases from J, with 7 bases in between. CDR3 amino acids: CASSLIWEETQYF. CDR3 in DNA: TGTGCCAGCAGTTTAATATGGGAAGAGACCCAGTACTTC.

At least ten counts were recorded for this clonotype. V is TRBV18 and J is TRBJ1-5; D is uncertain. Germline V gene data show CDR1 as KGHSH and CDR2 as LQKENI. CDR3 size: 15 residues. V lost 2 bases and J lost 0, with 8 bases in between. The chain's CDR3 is CASSPGTASNQPQHF. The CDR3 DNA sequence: TGTGCCAGCTCACCAGGCACGGCTAGCAATCAGCCCCAGCATTTT.

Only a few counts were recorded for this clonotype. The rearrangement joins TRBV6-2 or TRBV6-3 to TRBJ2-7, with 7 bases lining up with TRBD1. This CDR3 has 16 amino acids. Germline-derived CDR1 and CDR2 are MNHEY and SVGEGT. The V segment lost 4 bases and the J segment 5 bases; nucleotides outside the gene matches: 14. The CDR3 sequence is CASSSKLLYRGHEQYV. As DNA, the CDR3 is TGTGCCAGCAGTTCCAAACTCCTTTACAGGGGACACGAGCAGTACGTC.

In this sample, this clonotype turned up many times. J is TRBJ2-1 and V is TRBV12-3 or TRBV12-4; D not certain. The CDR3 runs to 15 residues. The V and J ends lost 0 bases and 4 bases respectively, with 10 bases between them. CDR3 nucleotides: TGTGCCAGCAGTTTAGCAAGTTTGTCTTACAATGAGCAGTTCTTC. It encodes CASSLASLSYNEQFF.

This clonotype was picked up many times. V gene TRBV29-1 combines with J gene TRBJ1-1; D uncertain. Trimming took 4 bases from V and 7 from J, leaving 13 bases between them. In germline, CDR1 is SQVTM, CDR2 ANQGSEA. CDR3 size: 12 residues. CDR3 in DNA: TGCAGCGTTGCCCAGATCTTCAGTGAAGCTTTCTTT. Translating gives CSVAQIFSEAFF.

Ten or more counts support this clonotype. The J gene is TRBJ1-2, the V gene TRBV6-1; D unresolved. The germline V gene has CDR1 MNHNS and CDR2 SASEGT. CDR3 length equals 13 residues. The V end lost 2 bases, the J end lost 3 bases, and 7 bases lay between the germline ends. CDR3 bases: TGTGCCAGCAGTGAATCATGGGACTATGGCTACACCTTC. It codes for CASSESWDYGYTF.

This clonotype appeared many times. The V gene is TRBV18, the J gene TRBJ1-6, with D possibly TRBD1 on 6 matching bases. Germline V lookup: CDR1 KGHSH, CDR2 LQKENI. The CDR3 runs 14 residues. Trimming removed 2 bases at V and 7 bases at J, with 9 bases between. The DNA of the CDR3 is TGTGCCAGCTCACCAACAGGGAGGAATTCACCCCTCCACTTT. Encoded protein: CASSPTGRNSPLHF.

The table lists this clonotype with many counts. DNA for the CDR3: TGCGCCAGCAGCTTGTCGGGGAACTATGGCTACACCTTC. This translates into CASSLSGNYGYTF. The chain combines TRBV5-1 with TRBJ1-2; no definite D call. Germline CDR1 SGHRS, CDR2 YFSETQ. CDR3 size: 13 residues. V was shortened by 1 base and J by 2 bases, with 6 bases between the two germline ends.

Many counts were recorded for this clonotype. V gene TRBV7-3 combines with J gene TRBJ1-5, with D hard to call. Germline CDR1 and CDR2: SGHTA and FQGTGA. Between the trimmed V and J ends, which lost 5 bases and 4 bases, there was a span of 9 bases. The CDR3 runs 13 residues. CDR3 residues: CASSQGRNQPQHF. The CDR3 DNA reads TGTGCCAGCAGCCAAGGACGGAATCAGCCCCAGCATTTT.

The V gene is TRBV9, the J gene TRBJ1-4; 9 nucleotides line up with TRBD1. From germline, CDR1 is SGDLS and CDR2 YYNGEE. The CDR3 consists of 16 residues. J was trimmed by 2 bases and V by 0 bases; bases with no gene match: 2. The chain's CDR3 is CASSVGGTGTNEKLFF. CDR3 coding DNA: TGTGCCAGCAGCGTAGGGGGGACAGGGACTAATGAAAAACTGTTTTTT.

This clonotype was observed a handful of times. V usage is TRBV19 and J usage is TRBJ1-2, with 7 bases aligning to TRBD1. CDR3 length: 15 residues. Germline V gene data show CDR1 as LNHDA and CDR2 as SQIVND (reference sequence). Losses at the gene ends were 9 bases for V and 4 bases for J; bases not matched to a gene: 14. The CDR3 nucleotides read TGTGCCAGCAAGACAGGGCCCGCGCTTGGCTATGGCTACACCTTC. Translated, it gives CASKTGPALGYGYTF.

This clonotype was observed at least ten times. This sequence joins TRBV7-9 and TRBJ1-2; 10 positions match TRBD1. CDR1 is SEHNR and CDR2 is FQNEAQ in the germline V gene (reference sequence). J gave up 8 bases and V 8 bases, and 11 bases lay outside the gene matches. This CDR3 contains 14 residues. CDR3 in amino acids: CASPISGQGIGYTF. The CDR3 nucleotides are TGTGCCAGCCCCATCTCGGGACAGGGGATCGGCTACACCTTC.

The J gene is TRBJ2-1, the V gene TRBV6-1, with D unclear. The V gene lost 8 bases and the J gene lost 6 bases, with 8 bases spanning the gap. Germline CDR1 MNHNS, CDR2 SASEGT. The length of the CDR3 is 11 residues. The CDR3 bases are TGTGCCAGCGCTGACACCAATGAGCAGTTCTTC. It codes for CASADTNEQFF.

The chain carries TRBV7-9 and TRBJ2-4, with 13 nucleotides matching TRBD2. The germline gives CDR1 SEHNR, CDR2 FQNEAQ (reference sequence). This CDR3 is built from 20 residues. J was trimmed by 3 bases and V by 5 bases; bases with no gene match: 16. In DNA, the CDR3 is TGTGCCAGCAGCCGACGGGGACTAGCGGGACCCGAGGGAGTCAAAAACATTCAGTACTTC. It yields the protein CASSRRGLAGPEGVKNIQYF. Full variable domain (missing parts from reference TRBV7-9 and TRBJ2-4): DTGVSQNPRHKITKRGQNVTFRCDPISEHNRLYWYRQTLGQGPEFLTYFQNEAQLEKSRLLSDRFSAERPKGSFSTLEIQRTEQGDSAMYLCASSRRGLAGPEGVKNIQYFGAGTRLSVL.

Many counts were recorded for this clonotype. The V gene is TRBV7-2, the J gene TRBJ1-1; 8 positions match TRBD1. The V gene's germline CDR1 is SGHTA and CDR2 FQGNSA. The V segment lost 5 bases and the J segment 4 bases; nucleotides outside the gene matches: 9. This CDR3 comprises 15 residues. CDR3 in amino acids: CASSPQGEVGTEAFF. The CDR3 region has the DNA TGTGCCAGCAGCCCACAGGGGGAGGTGGGCACTGAAGCTTTCTTT.